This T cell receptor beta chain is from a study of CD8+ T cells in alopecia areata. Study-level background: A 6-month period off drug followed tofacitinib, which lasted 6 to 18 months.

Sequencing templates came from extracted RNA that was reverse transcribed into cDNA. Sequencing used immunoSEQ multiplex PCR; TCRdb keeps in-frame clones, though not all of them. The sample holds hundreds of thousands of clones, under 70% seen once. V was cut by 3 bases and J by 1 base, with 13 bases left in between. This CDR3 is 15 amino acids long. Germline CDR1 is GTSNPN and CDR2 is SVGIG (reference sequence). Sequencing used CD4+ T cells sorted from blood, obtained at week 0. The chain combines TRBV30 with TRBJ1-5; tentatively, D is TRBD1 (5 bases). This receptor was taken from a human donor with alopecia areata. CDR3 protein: CAWSDQGGSNQPQHF. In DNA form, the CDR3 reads TGTGCCTGGAGCGATCAGGGTGGAAGCAATCAGCCCCAGCATTTT.